The 21 T cell receptor beta chains below come from one sample, sequenced in a study of T cells in tumors after PD-1 blockade. Assay used: immunoSEQ multiplex PCR; TCRdb lists only in-frame clones, some missing. The repertoire holds more than 40,000 clones, with under 85% as singletons. Source: PBMCs, taken before anti-PD-1 therapy. Receptor source: a human donor with advanced basal cell or squamous cell carcinoma (not recorded which).

The chain combines TRBV15 with TRBJ2-2; 9 bases agree with TRBD1. CDR1 is LNHNV, CDR2 YYDKDF, per germline (reference sequence). CDR3 length equals 16 residues. J was trimmed by 5 bases and V by 6 bases; bases with no gene match: 10. The CDR3 DNA is TGTGCCACCAGTCTCGGCGGACAGGGGTTGACCGGGGAGCTGTTTTTT. The encoded protein is CATSLGGQGLTGELFF.

The chain joins TRBV28 to TRBJ2-5; D remains unclear. The CDR3 is 13 residues long. V was pared by 8 bases and J by 2 bases, with 12 bases between. Germline assignment: CDR1 MDHEN and CDR2 SYDVKM. CDR3 sequence: CASGNWGQETQYF. The CDR3 DNA is TGTGCCAGCGGAAACTGGGGACAAGAGACCCAGTACTTC.

V is TRBV5-4 and J is TRBJ1-3; D not resolved. CDR1 and CDR2 (germline): SGHNT, YYREEE (reference sequence). The CDR3 runs to 18 residues. V was trimmed by 4 bases and J by 0 bases, leaving 20 bases between them. The CDR3 is CASSPHRGADHSGNTIYF. The CDR3 DNA sequence: TGTGCCAGCAGCCCCCACAGAGGTGCAGACCACTCTGGAAACACCATATATTTT. The full variable domain, rest sourced from reference TRBV5-4 and TRBJ1-3, is ETGVTQSPTHLIKTRGQQVTLRCSSQSGHNTVSWYQQALGQGPQFIFQYYREEENGRGNFPPRFSGLQFPNYSSELNVNALELDDSALYLCASSPHRGADHSGNTIYFGEGSWLTVV.

The V gene is TRBV6-5, the J gene TRBJ1-3, with D unresolved. Germline V gene sequence: CDR1 MNHEY, CDR2 SVGAGI. With 9 bases removed from V and 0 bases from J, the gap between germline ends came to 12 bases. CDR3 length equals 14 residues. CDR3 in DNA: TGTGCCAGTGGGAGGCGAAACTCTGGAAACACCATATATTTT. Its protein is CASGRRNSGNTIYF.

There are a few counts of this clone. Other DNA sequences within the sample encode an identical CDR3. This chain joins TRBV28 and TRBJ1-2, with TRBD1 as a possible D gene (6 bases). The CDR3 length is 15 residues. The germline V gene has CDR1 MDHEN and CDR2 SYDVKM. V lost 7 bases to trimming and J lost 4 bases, with 19 bases between them. In DNA, the CDR3 is TGTGCCAGCAAGAGGGGGGGGGACCGAGGCTATGGCTACACCTTC. As protein: CASKRGGDRGYGYTF.

The genes are TRBV29-1 and TRBJ2-2; D is uncertain. CDR1 and CDR2 (germline): SQVTM, ANQGSEA. The CDR3 is 10 amino acids. With 6 bases removed from V and 7 bases from J, the gap between germline ends came to 6 bases. The CDR3 loop reads CSVEVGELFF. The CDR3 DNA reads as TGCAGCGTCGAGGTCGGGGAGCTGTTTTTT.

This clone was counted once. This chain connects TRBV6-5 to TRBJ1-2; no reliable D call. The ends were cut back, 5 bases at V and 4 bases at J, with 11 bases in the middle. The length of the CDR3 is 13 residues. CDR1 is MNHEY, CDR2 SVGAGI, per germline. This chain's CDR3 is CASSLRGLYGYTF. As DNA, the CDR3 is TGTGCCAGCAGTCTCAGAGGACTCTATGGCTACACCTTC.

This clone was seen a few times. V usage is TRBV6-5 and J usage is TRBJ2-7; tentatively, D is TRBD1 or TRBD2 (5 bases each). With 6 bases removed from V and 7 bases from J, the gap between germline ends came to 19 bases. Germline V CDR1 and CDR2: MNHEY, SVGAGI. The CDR3 has 14 amino acids. DNA of the CDR3: TGTGCCAGCAGAACCGGGGCCTCCGCTGGGGAGCAGTACTTC. Translation gives CASRTGASAGEQYF.

The chain recombines TRBV2 with TRBJ1-2; 9 bases match TRBD1. V dropped 6 bases and J dropped 1; count of bases not matched to a gene: 3. Per germline, CDR1 SNHLY and CDR2 FYNNEI. This CDR3 contains 14 residues. The CDR3 spells CASRDRGLNYGYTF. CDR3 DNA sequence: TGTGCCAGCAGGGACAGGGGACTTAACTATGGCTACACCTTC.

The rearrangement joins TRBV6-5 to TRBJ1-1, with 9 bases lining up with TRBD1. Germline CDR1 MNHEY, CDR2 SVGAGI. The CDR3 is 14 residues long. The J segment lost 4 bases and the V segment lost 2 bases, leaving 2 bases of the junction unmatched. The CDR3 here is CASSYGTGITEAFF. CDR3 bases: TGTGCCAGCAGTTACGGGACAGGGATCACTGAAGCTTTCTTT.

This chain connects TRBV6-6 to TRBJ2-3; D gene unclear. The CDR3 runs 16 residues. Germline CDR1 is MNHNY and CDR2 is SVGAGI (reference sequence). The V gene lost 6 bases and the J gene lost 0 bases, with 16 bases spanning the gap. The CDR3 region is CASSRRPAASTDTQYF. The CDR3 coding sequence is TGTGCCAGCAGCCGGCGGCCGGCGGCTAGCACAGATACGCAGTATTTT.

This rearrangement joins TRBV28 to TRBJ2-5; D tentatively fits TRBD1 or TRBD2 (5 bases each). The CDR3 is 15 amino acids. V dropped 4 bases and J dropped 0 bases, with 12 bases sitting between them. Germline CDR1 is MDHEN and CDR2 is SYDVKM. The CDR3 region is CASSSFEGNQETQYF. In DNA, the CDR3 is TGTGCCAGCAGTTCCTTTGAGGGGAACCAAGAGACCCAGTACTTC.

This chain uses TRBV24-1 with TRBJ2-2; perhaps TRBD1 as D (6 bases). With 3 bases removed from V and 5 bases from J, the gap between germline ends came to 18 bases. Germline V gene data show CDR1 as KGHDR and CDR2 as SFDVKD. The CDR3 is 17 amino acids. The CDR3 is CATSDGGRKTGTGELFF. The CDR3 coding sequence is TGTGCCACCAGTGATGGGGGCAGGAAAACGGGGACCGGGGAGCTGTTTTTT.

The rearrangement links TRBV19 to TRBJ1-2, with 10 bases aligning to TRBD1. CDR3 length: 16 amino acids. CDR1 and CDR2 from the germline V gene are LNHDA and SQIVND (reference sequence). The V segment lost 7 bases and the J segment 3 bases; nucleotides outside the gene matches: 11. The CDR3 is CASTHSWTGGDYGYTF. CDR3 sequence (DNA): TGTGCCAGTACACATTCATGGACAGGGGGTGACTATGGCTACACCTTC.

The V call is TRBV6-4, the J call TRBJ2-2; D not certain. Germline V gene data show CDR1 as MRHNA and CDR2 as SNTAGT. Between the trimmed V and J ends, which lost 2 bases and 7 bases, there was a span of 14 bases. The CDR3 consists of 15 residues. The DNA for the CDR3 is TGTGCCAGCAGTGACAGCCAGGAAGGTAACGGGGAGCTGTTTTTT. This translates into CASSDSQEGNGELFF.

This rearrangement joins TRBV7-2 to TRBJ2-3; D unresolved. V was clipped by 3 bases and J by 1 base, with 17 bases between them. The CDR3 consists of 17 residues. CDR1 and CDR2 (germline): SGHTA, FQGNSA. The CDR3 here is CASSFPPLIQRTDTQYF. As DNA, the CDR3 is TGTGCCAGCAGCTTCCCCCCGCTAATCCAACGCACAGATACGCAGTATTTT.

This clone was observed once. The V and J genes are TRBV7-7 and TRBJ2-1, with TRBD2 identical over 7 bases. Unmatched junction bases numbered 3, after V lost 2 bases and J lost 2 bases. The CDR3 loop spans 15 amino acids. The germline V gene encodes CDR1 SSHAT and CDR2 FNYEAQ (reference sequence). CDR3 nucleotides: TGTGCCAGCAGCTTACGGAGCGGGACCTACAATGAGCAGTTCTTC. This encodes CASSLRSGTYNEQFF.

The V call is TRBV4-1, the J call TRBJ1-6; TRBD1 aligns across 9 bases. V lost 1 base, J lost 4 bases, and 8 bases stayed unmatched. Germline V lookup: CDR1 MGHRA, CDR2 YSYEKL. The CDR3 loop spans 18 amino acids. The CDR3 region has the DNA TGCGCCAGCAGCCAAGTTTCGACAGGGGGTATTTATAATTCACCCCTCCACTTT. Translation gives CASSQVSTGGIYNSPLHF.

V gene TRBV27 combines with J gene TRBJ2-7; D gene uncertain. CDR3 size: 12 residues. The germline V gene has CDR1 MNHEY and CDR2 SMNVEV (reference sequence). The CDR3 DNA follows: TGTGCGGTCCAAACCCCTTCCTACGAGCAGTACTTC. Amino acids: CAVQTPSYEQYF.

V gene TRBV10-1 combines with J gene TRBJ2-5, with 8 positions matching TRBD1. The germline V gene encodes CDR1 WNHNN and CDR2 SYGVQD (reference sequence). The CDR3 has 16 residues. Unmatched junction bases numbered 10, after V lost 2 bases and J lost 5 bases. The CDR3 DNA sequence: TGCGCCAGCAGTGAGGGGGGTGCAGGGGGCCGTGAGACCCAGTACTTC. It yields the protein CASSEGGAGGRETQYF.

The chain combines TRBV19 with TRBJ1-6; no clear D. The CDR3 length is 16 residues. Germline V lookup: CDR1 LNHDA, CDR2 SQIVND (reference sequence). The V end was cut by 2 bases, the J end by 2 bases, with 10 bases between. The chain's CDR3 is CASSISGVAYNSPLHF. The CDR3 nucleotides are TGTGCCAGTAGTATATCTGGAGTTGCCTATAATTCACCCCTCCACTTT. Full variable domain (outside the CDR3, taken from reference TRBV19 and TRBJ1-6): DGGITQSPKYLFRKEGQNVTLSCEQNLNHDAMYWYRQDPGQGLRLIYYSQIVNDFQKGDIAEGYSVSREKKESFPLTVTSAQKNPTAFYLCASSISGVAYNSPLHFGNGTRLTVT.